The clone carrying this T cell receptor beta chain was found many times. Its antigen is unidentified. The investigators amplified TCR beta CDR3 regions from RNA transcripts. The HTBI primer set served for first-round RT-PCR of the TCR CDR3. TCRdb recomputed calls from the multiplex PCR reads with MiXCR, one row per CDR3 protein. This table holds 300,000 to 400,000 distinct CDR3 sequences, roughly 14% found once. The CDR3 has 12 residues. The V and J ends lost 1 base and 6 bases respectively, with 7 bases between them. The germline V gene encodes CDR1 SGHNT and CDR2 YENEEA. The data stem from a study of T cells in Graves' hyperthyroidism and ophthalmopathy. General study results and limits: It was a median about seven months before onset that the model predicted ophthalmopathy.

Lactation, pregnancy, other autoimmune disease or uncontrolled infection led to exclusion of patients. Clinical symptoms, serum thyroxine and TRAb, thyroid ultrasound and orbital computed tomography were used for the diagnoses. PBMCs came from about 10 ml fresh peripheral blood. The sequenced sample consisted of blood. V and J are TRBV11-3 and TRBJ2-7, with D hard to call. The receptor was isolated from a woman aged 30 to 39 with Graves' ophthalmopathy. The CDR3 coding sequence is TGTGCCAGCAGCTTAGGGGATGGCGAGCAGTACTTC. Protein: CASSLGDGEQYF.